This T cell receptor beta chain was found in a study of memory CD8 T cells in hepatitis C reinfection. Across the study: A positive HCV RNA test after two negatives ≥60 days apart defined reinfection. Findings and caveats of the study: With 5 or 6 donors, public clonotype conclusions could not be definitive.

Time point: peak reinfection, 3 to 8 weeks after reinfection detection. No in vitro expansion preceded TCR sequencing of the sorted cells. The Montreal HEPCO cohort supplied donors who inject drugs. About this clone: Antigen unknown.

Sequencing was performed with immunoSEQ multiplex PCR; in TCRdb, only in-frame clones are kept and a portion is missing. The sample has about 45,000 clones; roughly 88% are singletons. The sample was naive CD8+ T cells sorted from blood. This clonotype originated in a young man with hepatitis C virus infection.

The CDR3, as DNA: TGTGCCAGCAGATCTACAGGGACTAATTCACCCCTCCACTTT. Translating it yields CASRSTGTNSPLHF. V and J are TRBV6-1 and TRBJ1-6; perhaps TRBD1 as D (6 bases). The CDR3 length is 14 residues. V lost 6 bases and J 6 bases, leaving 12 bases between the germline ends. The germline CDR1 and CDR2 sequences are MNHNS and SASEGT.